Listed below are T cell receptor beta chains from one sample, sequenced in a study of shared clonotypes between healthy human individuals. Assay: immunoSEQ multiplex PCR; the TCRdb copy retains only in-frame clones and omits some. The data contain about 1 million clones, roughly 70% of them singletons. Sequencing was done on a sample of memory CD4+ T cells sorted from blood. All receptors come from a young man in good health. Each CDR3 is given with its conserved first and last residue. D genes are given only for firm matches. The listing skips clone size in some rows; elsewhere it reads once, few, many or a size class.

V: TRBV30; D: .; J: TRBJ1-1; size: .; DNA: TGTGCCTGGAGTGCCCGACCGGGACACCCGAACACTGAAGCTTTCTTT; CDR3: CAWSARPGHPNTEAFF
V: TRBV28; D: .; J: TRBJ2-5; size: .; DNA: TGTGCCAGCAGTTCTCCCTTTTTAGGGGAAGAGACCCAGTACTTC; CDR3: CASSSPFLGEETQYF
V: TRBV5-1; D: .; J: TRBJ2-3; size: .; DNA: TGCGCCAGCAGCTTGAGCGGTATCACAGATACGCAGTATTTT; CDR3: CASSLSGITDTQYF
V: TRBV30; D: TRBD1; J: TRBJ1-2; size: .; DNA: TGTGCCTGGAACAGGGGTGGCTACACCTTC; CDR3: CAWNRGGYTF
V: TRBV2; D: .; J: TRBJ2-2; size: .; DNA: TGTGCCAGCAGTGCCTCGGGACACTCCGCCGGGGAGCTGTTTTTT; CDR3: CASSASGHSAGELFF
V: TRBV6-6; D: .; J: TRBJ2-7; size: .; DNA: TGTGCCAGCAGTTTAAGGGAAAACTACGAGCAGTACTTC; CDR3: CASSLRENYEQYF
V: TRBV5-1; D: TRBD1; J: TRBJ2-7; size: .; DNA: TGCGCCAGCAGCCCGGACAGGGGAGATTTCAACGAGCAGTACTTC; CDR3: CASSPDRGDFNEQYF
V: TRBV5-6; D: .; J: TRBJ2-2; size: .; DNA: TGTGCCAGCAAATATACGAACACCGGGGAGCTGTTTTTT; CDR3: CASKYTNTGELFF
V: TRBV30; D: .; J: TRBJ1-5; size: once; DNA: TGTGCCTGGAGTGCCACAGGGTATCAGCCCCAGCATTTT; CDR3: CAWSATGYQPQHF
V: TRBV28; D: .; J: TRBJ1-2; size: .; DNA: TGTGCCAGCACCGTCGGGGGGGGTAACGATGGCTACACCTTC; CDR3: CASTVGGGNDGYTF
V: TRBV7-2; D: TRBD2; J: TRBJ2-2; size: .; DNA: TGTGCCAGCAGCTCCCCATCGACTAGCGGGGCCGGGGAGCTGTTTTTT; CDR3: CASSSPSTSGAGELFF
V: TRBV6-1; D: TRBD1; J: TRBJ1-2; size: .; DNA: TGTGCCAGCAGTGAGAGGGGGCTGGTCTATGGCTACACCTTC; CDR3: CASSERGLVYGYTF
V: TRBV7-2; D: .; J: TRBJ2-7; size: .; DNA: TGTGCCAGCAGCAGAACTACCTACGAGCAGTACTTC; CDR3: CASSRTTYEQYF
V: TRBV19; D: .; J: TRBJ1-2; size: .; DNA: TGTGCCAGTAGTATTTACCTTGAAGGGAGCGGCTACACCTTC; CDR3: CASSIYLEGSGYTF
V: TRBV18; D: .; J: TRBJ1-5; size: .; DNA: TGTGCCAGTCAATACGGGGGGAATCAGCCCCAGCATTTT; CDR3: CASQYGGNQPQHF
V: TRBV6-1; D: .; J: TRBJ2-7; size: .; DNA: TGTGCCAGCAGTGAAGGTAGGGGAGGTCAGTACTTC; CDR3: CASSEGRGGQYF
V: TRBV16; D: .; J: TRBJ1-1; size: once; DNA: TGTGCCAGCAGCCGCCGACAGATGAACACTGAAGCTTTCTTT; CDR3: CASSRRQMNTEAFF
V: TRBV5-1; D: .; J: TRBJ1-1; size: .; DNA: TGCGCCAGCGGACAGACGACCACTGAAGCTTTCTTT; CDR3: CASGQTTTEAFF
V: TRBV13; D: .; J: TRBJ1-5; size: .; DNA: TGTGCCAGCAGCTTAGGCCACATCGGAGGTCAGCCCCAGCATTTT; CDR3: CASSLGHIGGQPQHF